This TCR beta chain is from a study of CXCR3-negative and CXCR3-positive naive CD8 T cells. General observations from the study: Hydrophobicity was higher for TRB CDR3s found in CXCR3-positive naive cells than in CXCR3-negative naive cells.

The libraries of TRB cDNA were constructed through 5' RACE using UMI labels. TCRdb reanalyzed the 5' RACE reads, giving one entry per CDR3 protein sequence and no DNA. Recorded for this sample: about 150,000 distinct CDR3 sequences. The germline V gene encodes CDR1 SGHRS and CDR2 YFSETQ. This CDR3 is 13 amino acids long. With respect to this clonotype: Its antigen remains unidentified.

The rearrangement joins TRBV5-1 to TRBJ2-1; TCRdb's D gene call, TRBD1, goes unchecked for lack of DNA. The TCR sequence derives from a human donor in good health. Some clones in this sample may be carry-over from other donors' samples. Sequencing used naive CXCR3+ CD8+ T cells from blood. Subset indicated: CD45RO-CCR7+CD27+CD95- naive CD8+ T cells expressing CXCR3 (TNR3+). CDR3 residues: CASRGDPDNEQFF.